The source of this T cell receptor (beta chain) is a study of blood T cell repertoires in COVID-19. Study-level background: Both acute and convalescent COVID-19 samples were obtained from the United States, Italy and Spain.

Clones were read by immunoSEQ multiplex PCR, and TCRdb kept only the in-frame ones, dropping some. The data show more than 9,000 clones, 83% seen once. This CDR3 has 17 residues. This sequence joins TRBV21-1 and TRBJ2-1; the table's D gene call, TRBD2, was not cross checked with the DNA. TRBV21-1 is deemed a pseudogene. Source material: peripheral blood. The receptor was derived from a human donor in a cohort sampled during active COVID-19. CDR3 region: CASSVTLDYPNYNEQFF. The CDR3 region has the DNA TGTGCCAGCAGCGTGACGTTAGACTATCCGAACTACAATGAGCAGTTCTTC.